Below, 18 T cell receptor beta chains from the same sample are listed, as sequenced in a study of blood T cell repertoires in COVID-19. TCRdb keeps only in-frame clones here, not all; method: immunoSEQ multiplex PCR. Among fewer than 200,000 clones, about three quarters were seen once, and the ten largest hold approximately 9%. The sequenced material came from peripheral blood. These receptor sequences come from a woman in her forties or fifties with active or convalescent COVID-19.

This clone occurred once. The rearrangement links TRBV10-1 to TRBJ2-5, with 7 bases lining up with TRBD1. The CDR3 has 13 residues. CDR1 WNHNN and CDR2 SYGVQD come from the germline V gene (reference sequence). V was pared by 5 bases and J by 5 bases, with 5 bases of the junction left unmatched. CDR3 nucleotides: TGCGCCAGCAGTCCGGACAGGCCGGAGACCCAGTACTTC. It translates to CASSPDRPETQYF.

The CDR3 DNA reads as TGTGCCAGCAGCAAGTATGGGGCTAGGCTCTATGAGCAGTTCTTC. Its protein product is CASSKYGARLYEQFF. The chain combines TRBV21-1 with TRBJ2-1; TRBD1 is taken as the D call from the table, unchecked against the DNA. TRBV21-1 is labeled a pseudogene. The CDR3 contains 15 residues.

This sequence joins TRBV2 and TRBJ2-3, with D unclear. The CDR3 contains 15 residues. Trimming shortened V by 2 bases and J by 3 bases, and 12 bases separated the two germline ends. Germline V gene data show CDR1 as SNHLY and CDR2 as FYNNEI. The CDR3 here is CASSELSARTDTQYF. The DNA of the CDR3 is TGTGCCAGCAGTGAACTATCCGCGCGAACAGATACGCAGTATTTT.

The chain recombines TRBV29-1 with TRBJ2-7, with TRBD1 matching 9 bases. The V and J ends lost 5 bases and 9 bases, in that order; junction bases with no gene match: 11. Germline V CDR1 and CDR2: SQVTM, ANQGSEA. The CDR3 length is 13 residues. The CDR3 DNA is TGCAGCGTTTCCTCGGGACAGGGACTCGGGCAGTACTTC. This encodes CSVSSGQGLGQYF.

In this sample, this clone turned up a few times. The V call is TRBV3-1 (or the pseudogene TRBV3-2), the J call TRBJ2-3, with D maybe TRBD2 (6 bases). CDR3 length equals 14 residues. Germline assignment: CDR1 LGHDT and CDR2 YNNKEL (reference sequence). Trimming shortened V by 2 bases and J by 6 bases, and 12 bases separated the two germline ends. DNA of the CDR3: TGTGCCAGCAGCCAAACGGGGGATGGGGATACGCAGTATTTT. The encoded protein is CASSQTGDGDTQYF.

This clone occurred a few times. The J gene is TRBJ1-2, the V gene TRBV5-6, with D tentatively TRBD1 (5 bases). The V gene's germline CDR1 is SGHDT and CDR2 YYEEEE. The CDR3 length is 11 residues. V was cut by 2 bases and J by 7 bases, with 6 bases left in between. The CDR3, as DNA: TGTGCCAGCAGCTTCAGGGCTGGCTACACCTTC. Protein product: CASSFRAGYTF. Variable domain in full (rest from reference TRBV5-6 and TRBJ1-2): DAGVTQSPTHLIKTRGQQVTLRCSPKSGHDTVSWYQQALGQGPQFIFQYYEEEERQRGNFPDRFSGHQFPNYSSELNVNALLLGDSALYLCASSFRAGYTFGSGTRLTVV.

The genes are TRBV19 and TRBJ1-5; no firm D call. CDR3 length: 14 residues. Germline V gives CDR1 LNHDA, CDR2 SQIVND (reference sequence). V lost 2 bases and J 5 bases, leaving 10 bases between the germline ends. Here the CDR3 reads CASSISGRDQPQHF. The CDR3 nucleotides read TGTGCCAGTAGTATATCGGGGAGGGATCAGCCCCAGCATTTT.

This clone was counted many times. The chain employs TRBV20-1 and TRBJ2-7; D possibly corresponds to TRBD2 (5 bases). The CDR3 contains 14 residues. Trimming stripped 3 bases from V and 2 bases from J, with 14 bases between. CDR1 is DFQATT, CDR2 SNEGSKA, per germline (reference sequence). In DNA form, the CDR3 reads TGCAGTGCTAGTAGCGCAACCGGTGCCTACGAGCAGTACTTC. Its protein is CSASSATGAYEQYF.

A single count supports this clone. The J gene is TRBJ1-2, the V gene TRBV4-3; 9 bases align to TRBD1. The CDR3 covers 14 residues. Germline CDR1 LGHNA, CDR2 YSLEER. V was pared by 4 bases and J by 5 bases, with 5 bases of the junction left unmatched. CDR3 coding DNA: TGCGCCAGCAGCCGTCAAGGACAGGGGTATGGCTACACCTTC. This encodes CASSRQGQGYGYTF.

This clone was recorded once. This CDR3 is CASSWDRGSDGYTF. DNA for the CDR3: TGCGCCAGCAGCTGGGACAGGGGCTCGGATGGCTACACCTTC. The chain couples TRBV5-1 to TRBJ1-2; 10 bases agree with TRBD1. V trimming: 3 bases; J trimming: 6 bases; junction bases outside the gene matches: 5. Germline values: CDR1 SGHRS, CDR2 YFSETQ. The CDR3 runs to 14 residues.

This chain uses TRBV2 with TRBJ1-3; a weak D match, TRBD1 (6 bases). Germline values: CDR1 SNHLY, CDR2 FYNNEI. CDR3 length: 16 residues. Deletions cut 1 base from V and 4 bases from J, with 14 bases between. The CDR3 protein is CASSEVRGLGGNTIYF. The CDR3 DNA reads TGTGCCAGCAGTGAAGTAAGGGGGTTGGGAGGAAACACCATATATTTT.

The V call is TRBV30, the J call TRBJ1-6, with unresolved D. The germline V gene encodes CDR1 GTSNPN and CDR2 SVGIG (reference sequence). V was pared by 1 base and J by 9 bases, with 16 bases between. This CDR3 spans 15 amino acids. CDR3 in DNA: TGTGCCTGGAGTGCCGACTCCGGCATCCGTTCACCCCTCCACTTT. It translates to CAWSADSGIRSPLHF.

The chain couples TRBV2 to TRBJ2-3; 11 bases fit TRBD2. Germline values: CDR1 SNHLY, CDR2 FYNNEI. Trimming cost V 6 bases and J 3 bases; bases outside gene matches: 8. The CDR3 has 16 residues. In nucleotides, the CDR3 is TGTGCCAGCAGCAGTACTAGCGGGAGCCCGACAGATACGCAGTATTTT. As protein: CASSSTSGSPTDTQYF.

V and J are TRBV7-7 and TRBJ2-5, with a possible D match to TRBD2 (5 bases). Germline V lookup: CDR1 SSHAT, CDR2 FNYEAQ (reference sequence). Between the trimmed V and J ends, which lost 5 bases and 1 base, there was a span of 8 bases. This CDR3 has 13 amino acids. CDR3 DNA: TGTGCCAGCAGCCTGGACTCCCAAGAGACCCAGTACTTC. This sequence encodes CASSLDSQETQYF.

The rearrangement joins TRBV25-1 to TRBJ2-2, with D perhaps matching TRBD1 (6 bases). Deletions cut 7 bases from V and 4 bases from J, with 16 bases between. There are 15 residues in the CDR3. Germline assignment: CDR1 MGHDK and CDR2 SYGVNS. The CDR3 DNA is TGTGCCAGCACCAGGGGCCCGCATGGCACCGGGGAGCTGTTTTTT. Translation gives CASTRGPHGTGELFF.

V is TRBV9 and J is TRBJ2-3; TRBD2 matches 9 bases. V was clipped by 0 bases and J by 6 bases; unmatched bases: 8. Germline values: CDR1 SGDLS, CDR2 YYNGEE. This CDR3 region has 16 residues. CDR3 residues: CASSVGSRGGPDTQYF. The CDR3 bases are TGTGCCAGCAGCGTAGGCTCGCGGGGGGGCCCCGATACGCAGTATTTT.

This clone turned up a few times. V and J are TRBV19 and TRBJ1-2, with 9 bases identical to TRBD1. Unmatched junction bases numbered 5, after V lost 0 bases and J lost 3 bases. CDR3 size: 16 residues. Germline V gene lookup returns CDR1 LNHDA and CDR2 SQIVND (reference sequence). Here the CDR3 reads CASSIETGGLDYGYTF. The CDR3 DNA reads as TGTGCCAGTAGTATAGAAACAGGGGGCCTGGACTATGGCTACACCTTC.

The chain joins TRBV12-3 or TRBV12-4 to TRBJ1-1; D remains unclear. This CDR3 comprises 13 residues. V lost 3 bases, J lost 0 bases, and 5 bases lay in between. The CDR3 loop reads CASSLEVNTEAFF. The CDR3 DNA sequence: TGTGCCAGCAGTTTGGAGGTGAACACTGAAGCTTTCTTT.